This TCR beta chain came from a study of T cells in Graves' hyperthyroidism and ophthalmopathy. As for the study in general: At initial diagnosis, before any treatment had begun, peripheral blood was obtained.

Absent ophthalmopathy progression within 18 months defined stable Graves' hyperthyroidism. Subjects aged 18 to 65 presented with newly diagnosed hyperthyroidism of less than 2 months' duration. Comments on this clonotype: Its antigen is not identified.

Study findings and constraints: Most thyroid-expanded clonotypes above 0.001 were also found in blood.

Amplification targeted TCR beta CDR3 regions from RNA transcripts. The HTBI primer set served for first-round RT-PCR of the TCR CDR3. TCRdb re-analysed the multiplex PCR reads in MiXCR, keeping a single row per CDR3 protein. The table lists roughly 800,000 distinct CDR3 sequences, around 39% of them singletons, with 7.5% to 9.5% in the top ten. This TCR came from a man in his late teens or twenties with Graves' hyperthyroidism. The source material was blood.

CDR3 in DNA: TGCGCTTCACTAGCGGGAGGTGGGTCGAGGGAGCAGTACTTC. Its protein is CASLAGGGSREQYF. The V gene is TRBV10-2, the J gene TRBJ2-7; 12 positions agree with TRBD2. The germline gives CDR1 WSHSY, CDR2 SAAADI. The CDR3 is made up of 14 amino acids.